This T cell receptor beta chain was sequenced in a study of blood T cell repertoires in COVID-19. Across the study: Some COVID-19 samples were acute and others convalescent; all came from the United States, Italy and Spain. The analysed material was cDNA or gDNA that came from T cells, B-cell-depleted T cells, or PBMCs.

Germline values: CDR1 SGDLS, CDR2 YYNGEE. V shed 4 bases, J shed 0 bases, and the junction held 8 bases outside the gene matches. The length of the CDR3 is 17 residues. Per the study methods: It was from reference gene primer amplification that nucleated cell counts were estimated. Profiled with immunoSEQ multiplex PCR; TCRdb holds only in-frame clones, not every one. The DNA was the basis for D and trimming; V, J and clone size are from that table. The sample contains some 80,000 clones, 80% of which appear only once. The origin of this receptor is a man aged 60-69 years with active or convalescent COVID-19. The material sequenced was peripheral blood. V is TRBV9 and J is TRBJ1-4, with 8 positions matching TRBD1. The DNA for the CDR3 is TGTGCCAGCAGCTTCCAGGGGGCCCCTGCAACTAATGAAAAACTGTTTTTT. Its translation is CASSFQGAPATNEKLFF. The full variable domain, its missing parts supplied by reference TRBV9 and TRBJ1-4, is DSGVTQTPKHLITATGQRVTLRCSPRSGDLSVYWYQQSLDQGLQFLIQYYNGEERAKGNILERFSAQQFPDLHSELNLSSLELGDSALYFCASSFQGAPATNEKLFFGSGTQLSVL.